This TCR beta chain was found in a study of T cell repertoires and HLA-DP antigens. Whole-study context: Versus self, one alloantigen differed at one groove amino acid, the other at roughly ten. Average DNA input: approximately 220 ng for CD137+CD4+ sorts, around 1,300 ng pre-culture. Study-level findings and limits: Against both alloantigens, CD137+ clonality was similar, 0.35 to 0.45. Responder cells were total CD4+ cells with a HeLa antigen-presenting system.

For this clone: What it recognizes is unknown.

Assay: immunoSEQ multiplex PCR; the TCRdb copy retains only in-frame clones and omits some. Of tens of thousands of clones listed, around 80% are singletons. Germline V gene sequence: CDR1 LGHNA, CDR2 YSLEER. Trimming cost V 4 bases and J 10 bases, with 12 bases left between them. This CDR3 is 12 amino acids long. This receptor was taken from a man aged 55 to 69 in good health and CMV-seronegative. The chain uses TRBV4-3 and TRBJ2-3; D is tentatively TRBD1 or TRBD2 (5 bases each). The specimen was CD4+ T cells from PBMCs. The CDR3 DNA sequence: TGCGCCAGCAGCCCGGGACGGGGCTCGCAGTATTTT. This gives the protein CASSPGRGSQYF.